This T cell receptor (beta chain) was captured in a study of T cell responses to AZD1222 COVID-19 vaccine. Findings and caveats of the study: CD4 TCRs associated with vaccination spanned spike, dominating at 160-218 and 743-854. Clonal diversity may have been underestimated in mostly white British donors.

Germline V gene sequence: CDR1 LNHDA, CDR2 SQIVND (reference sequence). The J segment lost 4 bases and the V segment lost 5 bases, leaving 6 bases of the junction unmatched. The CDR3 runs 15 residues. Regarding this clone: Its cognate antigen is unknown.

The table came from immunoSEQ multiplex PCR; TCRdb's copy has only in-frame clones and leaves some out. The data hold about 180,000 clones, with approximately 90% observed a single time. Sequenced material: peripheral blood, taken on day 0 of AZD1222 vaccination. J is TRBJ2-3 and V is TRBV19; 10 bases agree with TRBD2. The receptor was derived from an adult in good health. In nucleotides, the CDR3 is TGTGCCAGTAGTGCTAGCGGGAGTGTGGCAGATACGCAGTATTTT. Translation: CASSASGSVADTQYF. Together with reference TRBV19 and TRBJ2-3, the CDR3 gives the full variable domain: DGGITQSPKYLFRKEGQNVTLSCEQNLNHDAMYWYRQDPGQGLRLIYYSQIVNDFQKGDIAEGYSVSREKKESFPLTVTSAQKNPTAFYLCASSASGSVADTQYFGPGTRLTVL.